Detailed here is one T cell receptor beta chain. Its target is not known. From the germline J gene comes the end of the CDR3, since the read stops 3 residues before it. This sample was taken from a study of T cells in women clearing cervical HPV infection. Study information: HLA type stays a possible confounder, typing being limited. Points from the study as a whole: Richness plus V gene abundances separated cases from controls with AUC roughly 0.85. Effector/memory and HPV-specific T cells were not isolated, and association timing is unknown.

CDR1 is DFQATT and CDR2 is SNEGSKA in the germline V gene (reference sequence). V was pared by 2 bases and J by 9 bases, with 10 bases of the junction left unmatched. The CDR3 sequence is 14 residues long. MY09/MY11 PCR detected cervical HPV DNA; dot-blot assigned genotypes. The assay was immunoSEQ multiplex PCR, and TCRdb's table has in-frame clones only and misses some. The sample includes some 46,000 clones. The genes are TRBV20-1 and TRBJ2-1; 7 bases agree with TRBD2. The material sequenced was blood buffy coat. This TCR came from a woman between 18 and 70 years old with a cervical HPV16 infection that either progressed to CIN3+ or cleared (not recorded which). The CDR3: CSARNSGNLGEQFF. CDR3 DNA (partial): TGCAGTGCTAGAAACAGCGGGAACCTGGGTGAG.